A selection of T cell receptor beta chains follows, all from one sample in a study of T cells in localized non-small cell lung cancer. Measured with immunoSEQ multiplex PCR; TCRdb has only the in-frame clones, and not every one. In the table there are roughly 76,000 clones, around 80% of which are singletons. This specimen was PBMCs, taken before any cancer treatment. These receptors were collected from a man between 40 and 70 years old with stage II squamous cell lung carcinoma. Each CDR3 is given with its conserved first and last residue. The order of the fields is J gene, D gene, V gene, clone size, CDR3 DNA, CDR3 protein. A D gene is named only where the DNA matches it firmly. A clone size is listed for some rows: how often the clone was seen (once, few, many), or a class if it is expanded.

>TRBJ1-2|TRBD1|TRBV10-3|.
TGTGCCATCAGTGAGGGTGGAGGGGGCGTCTATGGCTACACCTTC
CAISEGGGGVYGYTF
>TRBJ1-4|.|TRBV7-9|once
TGTGCCAGCAGCTTTCCGTTTGCAACTAATGAAAAACTGTTTTTT
CASSFPFATNEKLFF
>TRBJ1-1|TRBD1|TRBV15|.
TGTGCCACCAGCAGGGGACAGGCTAGCACTGAAGCTTTCTTT
CATSRGQASTEAFF
>TRBJ1-2|.|TRBV4-1|.
TGCGCCAGCAGCCAAGAAACAGGTGGCTATGGCTACACCTTC
CASSQETGGYGYTF
>TRBJ2-2|.|TRBV15|.
TGTGCCACCAGCAGAGCGACCGGAGCCACCGGGGAGCTGTTTTTT
CATSRATGATGELFF
>TRBJ2-5|.|TRBV29-1|once
TGCAGCGTTCTGGGACGGACTTTGACCCAGTACTTC
CSVLGRTLTQYF
>TRBJ2-3|TRBD2|TRBV11-2|.
TGTGCCAGCAGTCGAGCGGGAGGCATCACAGATACGCAGTATTTT
CASSRAGGITDTQYF
>TRBJ2-7|TRBD1|TRBV30|.
TGTGCCTGGACCGGGACAGGGTTAGGCGAGCAGTACTTC
CAWTGTGLGEQYF
>TRBJ2-5|TRBD1|TRBV6-6|few
TGTGCCAGCAGCCTGCCGGGACAGGGGCCGACCCAGTACTTC
CASSLPGQGPTQYF
>TRBJ2-7|.|TRBV23-1|.
TGCGCCAGCAGTCAATCGGCAGAGGCCTACGAGCAGTACTTC
CASSQSAEAYEQYF
>TRBJ2-1|.|TRBV29-1|.
TGCAGCGTTGAAGAAATTAGTTGGGGAGGCTCCTACAATGAGCAGTTCTTC
CSVEEISWGGSYNEQFF